Listed below are T cell receptor beta chains from one sample, sequenced in a study of blood T cell repertoires in COVID-19. The table came from immunoSEQ multiplex PCR; TCRdb's copy has only in-frame clones and leaves some out. In the table there are over 60,000 clones, around 90% of which are singletons. The specimen sequenced was peripheral blood. These receptors originate from a man aged 50 to 59 with COVID-19, enrolled during active disease. The CDR3 runs from the conserved cysteine through the conserved F or W. The order of the fields is J gene, clone size, V gene, D gene, CDR3 protein, CDR3 DNA. The D gene is left open where the match is weak. The listing skips clone size in some rows; elsewhere it reads once, few, many or a size class.

>TRBJ2-1|-|TRBV6-6|TRBD2
CASRGTSGSSYNEQFF
TGTGCCAGCAGGGGGACTAGCGGGAGCTCCTACAATGAGCAGTTCTTC
>TRBJ1-1|-|TRBV6-5|-
CASSYSGDGAFF
TGTGCCAGCAGTTACTCAGGAGACGGGGCTTTCTTT
>TRBJ2-7|-|TRBV11-2|TRBD2
CASSAYRGLAAAYEQYF
TGTGCCAGCAGCGCCTACAGGGGACTAGCGGCCGCCTACGAGCAGTACTTC
>TRBJ1-2|-|TRBV18|TRBD1
CASSPGQGHYGYTF
TGTGCCAGCTCACCCGGACAGGGCCACTATGGCTACACCTTC
>TRBJ1-5|-|TRBV27|-
CASSSTARGSNQPQHF
TGTGCCAGCAGCTCGACTGCCCGAGGGAGCAATCAGCCCCAGCATTTT
>TRBJ1-5|-|TRBV6-2/TRBV6-3|-
CASSYSSFGTYRLDQPQHF
TGTGCCAGCAGTTACTCGAGTTTTGGGACTTACAGGTTAGACCAGCCCCAGCATTTT
>TRBJ1-1|-|TRBV27|-
CASSLSGVAFF
TGTGCCAGCAGTTTATCAGGGGTAGCTTTCTTT
>TRBJ2-1|-|TRBV5-1|TRBD2
CASSSGTSGSSYNEQFF
TGCGCCAGCAGCTCCGGGACTAGCGGGAGCTCCTACAATGAGCAGTTCTTC
>TRBJ2-2|-|TRBV7-8|-
CASSSLGGGNTGELFF
TGTGCCAGCAGCTCCCTAGGAGGAGGGAACACCGGGGAGCTGTTTTTT
>TRBJ1-2|-|TRBV24-1|-
CATSDDADGYTF
TGTGCCACCAGTGACGACGCGGATGGCTACACCTTC
>TRBJ1-2|-|TRBV5-1|TRBD1
CASSWIPTGTYGYTF
TGCGCCAGCAGCTGGATACCGACAGGGACCTATGGCTACACCTTC
>TRBJ2-3|-|TRBV15|-
CATSRATPFTDTQYF
TGTGCCACCAGCAGAGCTACGCCGTTCACAGATACGCAGTATTTT
>TRBJ1-5|-|TRBV2|TRBD1
CASSAGTANQPQHF
TGTGCCAGCAGTGCGGGGACAGCTAATCAGCCCCAGCATTTT
>TRBJ2-3|-|TRBV11-2|TRBD2
CASTPGLATDTQYF
TGTGCCAGCACCCCGGGACTAGCGACAGATACGCAGTATTTT
>TRBJ2-5|-|TRBV5-1|TRBD2
CASSPGRGYQETQYF
TGCGCCAGCAGTCCTGGGCGGGGGTACCAAGAGACCCAGTACTTC
>TRBJ2-7|-|TRBV6-2/TRBV6-3|TRBD2
CASSQGLVYEQYF
TGTGCCAGCAGCCAGGGACTAGTCTACGAGCAGTACTTC
>TRBJ1-2|-|TRBV4-3|TRBD1
CASSQVTGYGYTF
TGCGCCAGCAGCCAAGTGACAGGGTATGGCTACACCTTC
>TRBJ2-2|-|TRBV6-6|-
CASSYGHTRSTGELFF
TGTGCCAGCAGTTACGGCCATACTAGAAGCACCGGGGAGCTGTTTTTT
>TRBJ1-1|-|TRBV27|TRBD1
CASTQWGTGGLNTEAFF
TGTGCCAGCACCCAATGGGGGACAGGGGGCCTGAACACTGAAGCTTTCTTT
>TRBJ2-1|few|TRBV27|TRBD2
CASSRGTSGSKGNEQFF
TGTGCCAGCAGTAGAGGGACTAGCGGGAGTAAGGGCAATGAGCAGTTCTTC
>TRBJ2-3|-|TRBV11-2|TRBD1
CASSFRDRRTQYF
TGTGCCAGCAGCTTCCGGGACAGGCGAACGCAGTATTTT
>TRBJ1-5|-|TRBV7-9|-
CASSFATGTSNQPQHF
TGTGCCAGCAGCTTTGCGACCGGGACAAGCAATCAGCCCCAGCATTTT
>TRBJ2-7|-|TRBV5-1|-
CASSLASGTGPYEQYF
TGCGCCAGCAGCTTGGCGAGCGGGACAGGACCCTACGAGCAGTACTTC
>TRBJ1-2|-|TRBV7-2|-
CASSPPGRDGYGYTF
TGTGCCAGCTCCCCCCCGGGCCGGGATGGCTATGGCTACACCTTC